A selection of T cell receptor beta chains follows, all from one sample in a study of early T cells in non-severe SARS-CoV-2 infection. A single record per CDR3 protein comes from TCRdb applying MiXCR to the 5' RACE reads. The table records 65,000 to 70,000 distinct CDR3 sequences, 10% to 15% of them present only once. The sequenced sample was whole blood. The receptors derive from an adult who was a healthcare worker with PCR-confirmed SARS-CoV-2 infection or an uninfected control (not recorded which). CDR3s include the opening cysteine and the closing phenylalanine or tryptophan. The D gene is left open where the match is weak. Not all rows give a size; the values are once, few, many and, for expanded clones, a class.

D: TRBD1
size: many
length: 15
J: TRBJ1-1
V: TRBV12-3/TRBV12-4
CDR3: CASSTQGALGTEAFF
DNA: TGTGCCAGCAGTACACAGGGGGCATTGGGCACTGAAGCTTTCTTT

D: TRBD1
size: -
length: 16
J: TRBJ2-2
V: TRBV7-3
CDR3: CASSLLGTANTGELFF
DNA: TGTGCCAGCAGCTTACTGGGGACAGCGAACACCGGGGAGCTGTTTTTT

D: -
size: many
length: 12
J: TRBJ2-7
V: TRBV11-1
CDR3: CASSYGQYEQYF
DNA: TGTGCCAGCAGCTACGGACAGTACGAGCAGTACTTC

D: -
size: -
length: 13
J: TRBJ2-7
V: TRBV30
CDR3: CASSSLGTYEQYF
DNA: TGTGCCTCCTCGTCCTTAGGGACCTACGAGCAGTACTTC

D: TRBD1
size: many
length: 15
J: TRBJ2-5
V: TRBV7-2
CDR3: CASSNRDRGSETQYF
DNA: TGTGCCAGCAGCAACCGGGACAGGGGATCGGAGACCCAGTACTTC

D: -
size: many
length: 14
J: TRBJ2-2
V: TRBV12-3/TRBV12-4
CDR3: CASSVVVNTGELFF
DNA: TGTGCCAGCAGTGTTGTGGTGAACACCGGGGAGCTGTTTTTT

D: -
size: few
length: 18
J: TRBJ1-1
V: TRBV27
CDR3: CASSKNRHSGVRNTEAFF
DNA: TGTGCCAGCAGTAAAAACAGGCACTCGGGGGTACGGAACACTGAAGCTTTCTTT

D: -
size: -
length: 20
J: TRBJ2-1
V: TRBV7-6
CDR3: CASSLASRKWGSGIYNEQFF
DNA: TGTGCCAGCAGCTTAGCGTCCCGAAAATGGGGTAGCGGAATTTACAATGAGCAGTTCTTC

D: -
size: -
length: 13
J: TRBJ1-1
V: TRBV11-2
CDR3: CASSFQMNTEAFF
DNA: TGTGCCAGCAGCTTTCAAATGAACACTGAAGCTTTCTTT

D: TRBD2
size: -
length: 17
J: TRBJ2-3
V: TRBV11-2
CDR3: CASSHDYKRGGRNTQYF
DNA: TGTGCCAGCAGCCATGACTATAAGCGGGGGGGCCGGAATACGCAGTATTTT

D: -
size: -
length: 11
J: TRBJ1-2
V: TRBV25-1
CDR3: CASSGTFGYTF
DNA: TGTGCCAGCTCCGGGACATTCGGCTACACCTTC

D: -
size: few
length: 13
J: TRBJ2-5
V: TRBV7-2
CDR3: CASSLERLETQYF
DNA: TGTGCCAGCAGCTTAGAAAGACTCGAGACCCAGTACTTC

D: TRBD1
size: few
length: 16
J: TRBJ2-5
V: TRBV5-1
CDR3: CASSAGGLGGEETQYF
DNA: TGCGCCAGCAGCGCAGGGGGCCTCGGAGGGGAAGAGACCCAGTACTTC

D: -
size: -
length: 14
J: TRBJ1-1
V: TRBV7-9
CDR3: CASSAGLRSAEAFF
DNA: TGTGCCAGCAGCGCCGGGCTGCGGTCCGCTGAAGCTTTCTTT

D: -
size: -
length: 14
J: TRBJ2-1
V: TRBV5-1
CDR3: CASSPDGSWNEQFF
DNA: TGCGCCAGCAGCCCCGACGGTAGCTGGAATGAGCAGTTCTTC

D: TRBD1
size: few
length: 13
J: TRBJ1-1
V: TRBV30
CDR3: CAGDRGGGTEAFF
DNA: TGTGCCGGCGACAGGGGAGGTGGGACTGAAGCTTTCTTT

D: -
size: few
length: 15
J: TRBJ2-3
V: TRBV3-1
CDR3: CASRLLGSSTDTQYF
DNA: TGTGCCAGCCGGTTACTGGGTTCGAGCACAGATACGCAGTATTTT

D: -
size: -
length: 13
J: TRBJ1-1
V: TRBV11-2
CDR3: CASSLVMVTEAFF
DNA: TGTGCCAGCAGCTTAGTTATGGTCACTGAAGCTTTCTTT

D: -
size: many
length: 13
J: TRBJ1-1
V: TRBV20-1
CDR3: CSAPRGLNTEAFF
DNA: TGCAGTGCTCCTAGGGGACTGAACACTGAAGCTTTCTTT

D: TRBD1
size: -
length: 15
J: TRBJ1-6
V: TRBV5-1
CDR3: CASRFGQGWNSPLHF
DNA: TGCGCCAGCAGGTTCGGACAGGGTTGGAATTCACCCCTCCACTTT

D: TRBD2
size: many
length: 15
J: TRBJ2-7
V: TRBV27
CDR3: CASHTAGGASYEQYF
DNA: TGTGCCAGTCATACTGCCGGGGGGGCCTCCTACGAGCAGTACTTC

D: TRBD1
size: many
length: 15
J: TRBJ1-1
V: TRBV5-4
CDR3: CASSSLTGMVTEAFF
DNA: TGTGCCAGCAGCTCCCTGACAGGGATGGTCACTGAAGCTTTCTTT

D: TRBD2
size: -
length: 17
J: TRBJ2-5
V: TRBV11-3
CDR3: CASSPGTSGLYQETQYF
DNA: TGTGCCAGCAGCCCGGGGACTAGCGGACTGTACCAAGAGACCCAGTACTTC

D: TRBD2
size: many
length: 16
J: TRBJ2-7
V: TRBV25-1
CDR3: CASSEWSGGGTYEQYF
DNA: TGTGCCAGCAGTGAATGGAGCGGCGGGGGGACATACGAGCAGTACTTC

D: -
size: few
length: 12
J: TRBJ1-2
V: TRBV5-1
CDR3: CASSSGLYGYTF
DNA: TGCGCCAGCAGCTCCGGCCTCTATGGCTACACCTTC

D: -
size: few
length: 16
J: TRBJ1-5
V: TRBV12-3/TRBV12-4
CDR3: CASSDSGTGSNQPQHF
DNA: TGTGCCAGCAGCGATTCTGGGACGGGTAGCAATCAGCCCCAGCATTTT

D: -
size: many
length: 14
J: TRBJ2-1
V: TRBV6-1
CDR3: CASRAGPDYNEQFF
DNA: TGTGCCAGCAGGGCCGGACCCGACTACAATGAGCAGTTCTTC

D: -
size: -
length: 15
J: TRBJ2-5
V: TRBV6-5
CDR3: CASSPWRGLIETQYF
DNA: TGTGCCAGCAGTCCGTGGCGGGGGCTAATAGAGACCCAGTACTTC

D: -
size: -
length: 13
J: TRBJ2-3
V: TRBV5-1
CDR3: CASSFSATDTQYF
DNA: TGCGCCAGCAGCTTCTCGGCCACAGATACGCAGTATTTT

D: -
size: few
length: 14
J: TRBJ2-3
V: TRBV28
CDR3: CASSRQRDTDTQYF
DNA: TGTGCCAGCAGCCGACAGCGAGACACAGATACGCAGTATTTT

D: -
size: few
length: 18
J: TRBJ1-6
V: TRBV7-2
CDR3: CASSSHPLVPPYNSPLHF
DNA: TGTGCCAGCAGCTCACACCCGCTAGTACCGCCGTATAATTCACCCCTCCACTTT

D: -
size: many
length: 12
J: TRBJ1-1
V: TRBV12-3/TRBV12-4
CDR3: CASSLGPSEAFF
DNA: TGTGCCAGCAGTTTAGGCCCGTCTGAAGCTTTCTTT

D: -
size: few
length: 14
J: TRBJ1-1
V: TRBV4-3
CDR3: CASSQPGATTEAFF
DNA: TGCGCCAGCAGCCAGCCGGGAGCCACTACTGAAGCTTTCTTT

D: -
size: few
length: 13
J: TRBJ2-3
V: TRBV7-2
CDR3: CASSLQGSDTQYF
DNA: TGTGCCAGCAGTTTACAGGGTAGCGATACGCAGTATTTT

D: -
size: many
length: 12
J: TRBJ1-1
V: TRBV20-1
CDR3: CSANVGATEAFF
DNA: TGCAGTGCTAATGTGGGGGCGACTGAAGCTTTCTTT

D: TRBD2
size: -
length: 15
J: TRBJ2-5
V: TRBV10-2
CDR3: CASSDLRLAAETQYF
DNA: TGCGCCAGCAGTGACCTTCGACTAGCCGCCGAGACCCAGTACTTC

D: TRBD2
size: -
length: 15
J: TRBJ2-1
V: TRBV6-6
CDR3: CASSSPGLAGDRGVF
DNA: TGTGCCAGCAGTTCCCCGGGACTAGCGGGGGACCGGGGAGTCTTC

D: TRBD2
size: few
length: 13
J: TRBJ2-1
V: TRBV9
CDR3: CASSLAEGWEQFF
DNA: TGTGCCAGCAGCCTAGCGGAGGGCTGGGAGCAGTTCTTC

D: -
size: many
length: 14
J: TRBJ2-3
V: TRBV18
CDR3: CASSPRGSTDTQYF
DNA: TGTGCCAGCTCGCCACGTGGGAGCACAGATACGCAGTATTTT

D: -
size: few
length: 12
J: TRBJ1-1
V: TRBV7-2
CDR3: CASSLVGRDAFF
DNA: TGTGCCAGCAGCTTAGTTGGCAGGGACGCTTTCTTT

D: -
size: few
length: 13
J: TRBJ1-5
V: TRBV27
CDR3: CASSDSSNQPQHF
DNA: TGTGCCAGCAGCGACAGTAGCAATCAGCCCCAGCATTTT

D: -
size: many
length: 13
J: TRBJ1-1
V: TRBV6-6
CDR3: CASSRQENTEAFF
DNA: TGTGCCAGCAGCAGACAGGAGAACACTGAAGCTTTCTTT

D: -
size: -
length: 13
J: TRBJ1-1
V: TRBV7-2
CDR3: CASSFNGNTEAFF
DNA: TGTGCCAGCAGCTTTAACGGGAACACTGAAGCTTTCTTT

D: -
size: many
length: 21
J: TRBJ2-1
V: TRBV24-1
CDR3: CATSDPSGWAGALSSYNEQFF
DNA: TGTGCCACCAGTGACCCCTCGGGGTGGGCGGGGGCCCTCAGCTCCTACAATGAGCAGTTCTTC

D: -
size: many
length: 15
J: TRBJ2-5
V: TRBV18
CDR3: CASSSLDTYQETQYF
DNA: TGTGCCAGCTCATCCCTGGACACTTACCAAGAGACCCAGTACTTC

D: TRBD2
size: many
length: 16
J: TRBJ2-3
V: TRBV27
CDR3: CASSSRGGARTDTQYF
DNA: TGTGCCAGCAGTAGCCGGGGGGGAGCACGCACAGATACGCAGTATTTT

D: TRBD2
size: few
length: 14
J: TRBJ2-2
V: TRBV20-1
CDR3: CSASPRLAAGELFF
DNA: TGCAGTGCTAGTCCCAGGCTAGCGGCCGGGGAGCTGTTTTTT

D: TRBD1
size: once
length: 16
J: TRBJ1-4
V: TRBV5-1
CDR3: CASSLPQGAQTEKLFF
DNA: TGCGCCAGCAGCCTGCCACAGGGGGCGCAAACAGAAAAACTGTTTTTT

D: TRBD1
size: few
length: 14
J: TRBJ1-1
V: TRBV2
CDR3: CASSGQGMNTEAFF
DNA: TGTGCCAGCAGTGGACAGGGGATGAACACTGAAGCTTTCTTT

D: -
size: few
length: 16
J: TRBJ2-3
V: TRBV11-2
CDR3: CASSLYPTSRPDTQYF
DNA: TGTGCCAGCAGCTTATATCCCACTAGTCGGCCAGATACGCAGTATTTT

D: -
size: -
length: 13
J: TRBJ2-1
V: TRBV29-1
CDR3: CSARPESTSVQFF
DNA: TGCAGCGCCAGACCTGAATCGACGAGCGTACAGTTCTTC

D: -
size: many
length: 14
J: TRBJ1-4
V: TRBV6-5
CDR3: CASRRSPSEEKLFF
DNA: TGTGCCAGCAGACGGAGCCCTTCAGAGGAAAAACTGTTTTTT

D: -
size: -
length: 13
J: TRBJ1-1
V: TRBV7-2
CDR3: CASSLRGYTEAFF
DNA: TGTGCCAGCAGCTTGAGAGGGTACACTGAAGCTTTCTTT

D: -
size: once
length: 13
J: TRBJ2-1
V: TRBV18
CDR3: CASSPLDYGEQFF
DNA: TGTGCCAGCTCACCGCTTGATTACGGTGAGCAGTTCTTC

D: -
size: few
length: 15
J: TRBJ1-2
V: TRBV6-2/TRBV6-3
CDR3: CASSYREGALYGYTF
DNA: TGTGCCAGCAGTTATCGAGAGGGCGCGCTTTATGGCTACACCTTC

D: -
size: -
length: 15
J: TRBJ2-1
V: TRBV28
CDR3: CASTLDRVSYNEQFF
DNA: TGTGCCAGCACCCTAGACAGAGTCTCCTACAATGAGCAGTTCTTC

D: TRBD2
size: few
length: 14
J: TRBJ2-7
V: TRBV5-6
CDR3: CASRTSGDSYEQYF
DNA: TGTGCCAGCAGGACTAGCGGGGACTCCTACGAGCAGTACTTC

D: -
size: few
length: 14
J: TRBJ1-1
V: TRBV2
CDR3: CASRYRALNTEAFF
DNA: TGTGCCAGCAGGTACAGGGCCCTGAACACTGAAGCTTTCTTT

D: -
size: few
length: 12
J: TRBJ1-2
V: TRBV7-2
CDR3: CASSFAGSPYTF
DNA: TGTGCCAGCAGCTTCGCCGGGAGCCCCTACACCTTC

D: TRBD2
size: few
length: 14
J: TRBJ2-7
V: TRBV7-2
CDR3: CASSRTSGWNEQYF
DNA: TGTGCCAGCAGCCGGACTAGCGGGTGGAACGAGCAGTACTTC